What follows describes a single TCR beta chain. The source of the sample is a study of T cells in tuberculosis. Across the whole study: The T cells targeted glucose monomycolate, a mycobacterial lipid, via CD1B.

V lost 1 base to trimming and J lost 5 bases; unmatched junction nucleotides: 3. The V gene's germline CDR1 is GTSNPN and CDR2 SVGIG (reference sequence). This CDR3 is built from 14 residues. Only in-frame clones appear in the TCRdb table, and some are missing; sequencing was by immunoSEQ multiplex PCR. The top ten clones hold around 7% of a sample with over 25,000 clones, around 92% of them seen once. This sample's time point: new active TB diagnosis, blood taken before or within 7 days of starting treatment. This chain links TRBV30 with TRBJ1-5; 9 bases agree with TRBD1. The clonotype was recovered from an adult with tuberculosis. This specimen consisted of PBMCs, obtained at tuberculosis diagnosis. The CDR3 protein is CAWSGGQGYQPQHF. The CDR3 bases are TGTGCCTGGAGTGGGGGACAGGGTTATCAGCCCCAGCATTTT.